This is a list of T cell receptor beta chains from one sample in a study of beta chain features in type 1 diabetes. Sequenced by immunoSEQ multiplex PCR; TCRdb stores in-frame clones only, minus some. The table lists about 160,000 clones, over 55% of them singletons, with 0.08% to 0.09% in the top ten. Sequencing was done on a sample of naive CD4+ T cells from blood. These receptors were taken from a man between 25 and 39 years old with type 1 diabetes. Both conserved end residues are part of each CDR3. D genes are given only for firm matches. Expanded clones get a size class; other rows say once, few or many, or leave the size out.

DNA,CDR3,J,D,size,V
TGTGCCAGCAGTGAATCGGGGGCGGGCAATCAGCCCCAGCATTTT,CASSESGAGNQPQHF,TRBJ1-5,.,.,TRBV6-4
TGTGCCAGCAGCTCGCAACCGGGACTAGCGGGCAATGAGCAGTTCTTC,CASSSQPGLAGNEQFF,TRBJ2-1,TRBD2,.,TRBV7-2
TGTGCCTGGAGTTTGGATAGACGTTTGTACGAGCAGTACTTC,CAWSLDRRLYEQYF,TRBJ2-7,.,.,TRBV30
TGTGCCAGCAGCTCTTTTGGGACAGGGAGCAAAAACATTCAGTACTTC,CASSSFGTGSKNIQYF,TRBJ2-4,TRBD1,.,TRBV7-2
TGCGCCAGCAGGACAGGGGGCCGAGAAATTACCGGGGAGCTGTTTTTT,CASRTGGREITGELFF,TRBJ2-2,TRBD1,.,TRBV5-1
TGTGCCAGCAGGCCGTGCTGCGCGGGCTACGAGCAGTACTTC,CASRPCCAGYEQYF,TRBJ2-7,.,.,TRBV21-1
TGTGCCAGCAGTTCCTCAGGACAGTCCCGGCACTTC,CASSSSGQSRHF,TRBJ2-7,.,.,TRBV28
TGTGCCAGTAGTTCGACGCCAGGCACAGATACGCAGTATTTT,CASSSTPGTDTQYF,TRBJ2-3,.,.,TRBV19
TGTGCCAGCAGCTTAATGGGGGGAGCTGGCAACAATGAGCAGTTCTTC,CASSLMGGAGNNEQFF,TRBJ2-1,.,few,TRBV7-2
TGTGCCAGCAGTATTCACAGGGATAACTATGGCTACACCTTC,CASSIHRDNYGYTF,TRBJ1-2,.,.,TRBV27
TGTGCCTGGAGTCGGGACCGCCGCTCCTACGAGCAGTACTTC,CAWSRDRRSYEQYF,TRBJ2-7,.,.,TRBV30
TGTGCCAGCAGCTTAGATCCAGGGGGTCAGCCCCAGCATTTT,CASSLDPGGQPQHF,TRBJ1-5,TRBD1,.,TRBV7-6
TGCAGCGGGACAGCTAGTAACTATGGCTACACCTTC,CSGTASNYGYTF,TRBJ1-2,.,.,TRBV29-1
TGTGCCAGCAGTGAATTCCCCCGGGCTAGCGGGGAACAAGAGACCCAGTACTTC,CASSEFPRASGEQETQYF,TRBJ2-5,TRBD2,once,TRBV25-1
TGTGCCAGCAGCTTAACGGGACAGGGAACAGATACGCAGTATTTT,CASSLTGQGTDTQYF,TRBJ2-3,TRBD1,.,TRBV7-2
TGTGCCAGCAGCCCAAGCGGGGGCAGCACAGATACGCAGTATTTT,CASSPSGGSTDTQYF,TRBJ2-3,TRBD2,few,TRBV11-2
TGCGCCAGCAGCCAGGGCGGGACTGGAGGGTATGAAAAACTGTTTTTT,CASSQGGTGGYEKLFF,TRBJ1-4,.,.,TRBV4-3
TGTGCCAGCAGCCCGTTCTCTTACACAGATACGCAGTATTTT,CASSPFSYTDTQYF,TRBJ2-3,.,.,TRBV7-6
TGCAGCGTCCCTGCCGGACAGAGCACAGATACGCAGTATTTT,CSVPAGQSTDTQYF,TRBJ2-3,.,.,TRBV29-1
TGTGCCAGCAACTCCCGGGGAAGGGTTGCAGATACGCAGTATTTT,CASNSRGRVADTQYF,TRBJ2-3,.,once,TRBV7-2
TGTGCCAGCTCACCAAACAGGGACAGCGACGAGCAGTACTTC,CASSPNRDSDEQYF,TRBJ2-7,TRBD1,.,TRBV18
TGTGCCAGCAGTGAATGGGAGGGCGGCTACACCTTC,CASSEWEGGYTF,TRBJ1-2,.,.,TRBV25-1
TGCGCCAGCAGCCAAGGGACAGGCGGGAAGAACACCGGGGAGCTGTTTTTT,CASSQGTGGKNTGELFF,TRBJ2-2,.,.,TRBV4-1
TGTGCCAGCAGAATACTGAGGGGGGGGTTGGATACGCAGTATTTT,CASRILRGGLDTQYF,TRBJ2-3,.,.,TRBV27
TGCGCCAGCAGCCAGTCTAAATGGACTACGCGGGGACTCACCGGGGAGCTGTTTTTT,CASSQSKWTTRGLTGELFF,TRBJ2-2,.,.,TRBV4-3
TGTGCCAGCAGCTTAACGGCAGGGGCCACAACTAATGAAAAACTGTTTTTT,CASSLTAGATTNEKLFF,TRBJ1-4,.,.,TRBV7-2
TGTGCCACCAGCAGGGATACGGCGGGCAATGAGCAGTTCTTC,CATSRDTAGNEQFF,TRBJ2-1,.,.,TRBV15
TGCGCCAGCGTGCGGAGTACCTACGAGCAGTACTTC,CASVRSTYEQYF,TRBJ2-7,.,.,TRBV4-3
TGTGCCAGCAGCCGAACTAGCGGGGCTCAAGAGACCCAGTACTTC,CASSRTSGAQETQYF,TRBJ2-5,TRBD2,.,TRBV14
TGTGCCAGCAGCTTACTCTTGGCCGCAGATACGCAGTATTTT,CASSLLLAADTQYF,TRBJ2-3,.,.,TRBV7-2
TGTGCCAGCAGCCTAACAGGGAACACTGAAGCTTTCTTT,CASSLTGNTEAFF,TRBJ1-1,.,.,TRBV7-9
TGTGCCAGCAGCGGACAGCGTGCTTCAGTGAACACTGAAGCTTTCTTT,CASSGQRASVNTEAFF,TRBJ1-1,.,.,TRBV9
TGTGCCAGCAGTTACACGCAGGGGAGCGAGCAGTACTTC,CASSYTQGSEQYF,TRBJ2-7,.,few,TRBV6-6
TGTGCCACCAGTTCGAGGGGCACCACCCAAGAGACCCAGTACTTC,CATSSRGTTQETQYF,TRBJ2-5,.,few,TRBV15
TGTGCCAGCAGTTCTGGGTCAAGGGGCTACACCTTC,CASSSGSRGYTF,TRBJ1-2,.,.,TRBV28
TGTGCCAGCAGCCCGCAGGGGAACACCGGGGAGCTGTTTTTT,CASSPQGNTGELFF,TRBJ2-2,.,.,TRBV7-2
TGTGCCAGCAGTCAAGGTGGGGGGAAGTACGAGCAGTACTTC,CASSQGGGKYEQYF,TRBJ2-7,.,.,TRBV28
TGTGCCAGCTGCCTAGGCGGGTTCAGCTCCTACAATGAGCAGTTCTTC,CASCLGGFSSYNEQFF,TRBJ2-1,.,few,TRBV6-6
TGCAGCGTTGCCCTGGACAGTCAAATGAACACTGAAGCTTTCTTT,CSVALDSQMNTEAFF,TRBJ1-1,.,.,TRBV29-1
TGCAGCGTCGGGACAGCAACCTACGAGCAGTACTTC,CSVGTATYEQYF,TRBJ2-7,TRBD1,.,TRBV29-1
TGTGCCAGCACCAAAAGCAGGGCCCACGAGCAGTACTTC,CASTKSRAHEQYF,TRBJ2-7,.,.,TRBV6-6
TGTGCCAGCAGCCTCCGGGCTGCGTGGGACGAGACCCAGTACTTC,CASSLRAAWDETQYF,TRBJ2-5,.,.,TRBV9
TGTGCCTGGTCCCAGGGTAATCAGCCCCAGCATTTT,CAWSQGNQPQHF,TRBJ1-5,.,.,TRBV30